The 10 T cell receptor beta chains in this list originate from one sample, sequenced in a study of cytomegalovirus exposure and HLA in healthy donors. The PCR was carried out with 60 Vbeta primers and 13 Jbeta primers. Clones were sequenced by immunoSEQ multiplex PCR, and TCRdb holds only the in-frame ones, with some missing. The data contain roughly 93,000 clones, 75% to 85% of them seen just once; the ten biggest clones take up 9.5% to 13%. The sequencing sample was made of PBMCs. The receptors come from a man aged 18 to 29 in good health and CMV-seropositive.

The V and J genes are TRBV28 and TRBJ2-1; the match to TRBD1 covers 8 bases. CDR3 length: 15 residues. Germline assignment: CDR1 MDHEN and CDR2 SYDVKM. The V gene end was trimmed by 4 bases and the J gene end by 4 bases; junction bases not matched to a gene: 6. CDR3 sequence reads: CASSSGQGTYNEQFF. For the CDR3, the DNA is TGTGCCAGCAGTTCCGGACAGGGAACTTACAATGAGCAGTTCTTC.

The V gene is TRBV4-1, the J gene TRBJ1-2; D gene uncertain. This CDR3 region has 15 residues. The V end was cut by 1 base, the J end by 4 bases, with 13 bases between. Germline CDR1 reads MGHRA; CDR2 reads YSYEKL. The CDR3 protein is CASSQARDSIYGYTF. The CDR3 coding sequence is TGCGCCAGCAGCCAAGCTCGTGACTCTATCTATGGCTACACCTTC.

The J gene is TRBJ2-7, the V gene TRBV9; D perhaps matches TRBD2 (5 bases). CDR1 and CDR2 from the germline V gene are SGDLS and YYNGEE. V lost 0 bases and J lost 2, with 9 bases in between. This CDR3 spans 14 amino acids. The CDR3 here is CASSVVAGAYEQYF. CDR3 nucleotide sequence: TGTGCCAGCAGCGTAGTAGCCGGGGCCTACGAGCAGTACTTC.

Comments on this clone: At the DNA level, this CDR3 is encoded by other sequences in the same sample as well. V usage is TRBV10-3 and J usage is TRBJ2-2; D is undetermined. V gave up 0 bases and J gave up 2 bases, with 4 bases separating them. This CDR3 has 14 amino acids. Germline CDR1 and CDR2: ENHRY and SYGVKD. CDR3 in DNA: TGTGCCATCAGTGAGTCCCTTAACACCGGGGAGCTGTTTTTT. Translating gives CAISESLNTGELFF.

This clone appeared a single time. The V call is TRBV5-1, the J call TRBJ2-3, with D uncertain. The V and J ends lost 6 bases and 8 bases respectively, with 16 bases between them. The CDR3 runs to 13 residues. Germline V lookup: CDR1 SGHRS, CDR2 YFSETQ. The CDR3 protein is CASKPSGIGTQYF. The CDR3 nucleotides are TGCGCCAGCAAACCTTCAGGAATTGGTACGCAGTATTTT.

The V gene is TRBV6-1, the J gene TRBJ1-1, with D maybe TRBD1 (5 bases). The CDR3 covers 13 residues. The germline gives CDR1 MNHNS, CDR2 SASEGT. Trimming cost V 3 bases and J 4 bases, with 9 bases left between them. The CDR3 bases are TGTGCCAGCAGTGACAGGGATTTCACTGAAGCTTTCTTT. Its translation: CASSDRDFTEAFF.

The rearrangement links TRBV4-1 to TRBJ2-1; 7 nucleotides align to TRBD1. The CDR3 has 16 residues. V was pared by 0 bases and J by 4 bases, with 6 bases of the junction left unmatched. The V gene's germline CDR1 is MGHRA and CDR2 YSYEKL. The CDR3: CASSQEISTGYNEQFF. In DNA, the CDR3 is TGCGCCAGCAGCCAAGAGATCTCGACAGGGTACAATGAGCAGTTCTTC.

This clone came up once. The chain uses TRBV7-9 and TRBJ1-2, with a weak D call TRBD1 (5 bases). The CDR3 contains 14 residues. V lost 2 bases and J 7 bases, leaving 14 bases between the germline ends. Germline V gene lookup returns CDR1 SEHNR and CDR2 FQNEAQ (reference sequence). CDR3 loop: CASSLWGRESGYTF. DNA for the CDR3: TGTGCCAGCAGCTTATGGGGCAGGGAAAGTGGCTACACCTTC.

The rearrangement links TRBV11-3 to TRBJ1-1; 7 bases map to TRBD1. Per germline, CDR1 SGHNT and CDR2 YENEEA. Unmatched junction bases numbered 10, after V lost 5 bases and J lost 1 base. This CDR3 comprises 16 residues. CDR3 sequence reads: CASSVTGTAENTEAFF. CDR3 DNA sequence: TGTGCCAGCAGCGTAACCGGGACAGCTGAGAACACTGAAGCTTTCTTT.

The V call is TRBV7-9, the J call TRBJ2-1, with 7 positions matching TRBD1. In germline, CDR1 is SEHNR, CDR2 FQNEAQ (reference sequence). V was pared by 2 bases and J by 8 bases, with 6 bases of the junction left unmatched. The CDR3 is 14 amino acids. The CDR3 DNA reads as TGTGCCAGCAGCTTAAAACCTCAGGGGGATGAGCAGTTCTTC. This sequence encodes CASSLKPQGDEQFF.